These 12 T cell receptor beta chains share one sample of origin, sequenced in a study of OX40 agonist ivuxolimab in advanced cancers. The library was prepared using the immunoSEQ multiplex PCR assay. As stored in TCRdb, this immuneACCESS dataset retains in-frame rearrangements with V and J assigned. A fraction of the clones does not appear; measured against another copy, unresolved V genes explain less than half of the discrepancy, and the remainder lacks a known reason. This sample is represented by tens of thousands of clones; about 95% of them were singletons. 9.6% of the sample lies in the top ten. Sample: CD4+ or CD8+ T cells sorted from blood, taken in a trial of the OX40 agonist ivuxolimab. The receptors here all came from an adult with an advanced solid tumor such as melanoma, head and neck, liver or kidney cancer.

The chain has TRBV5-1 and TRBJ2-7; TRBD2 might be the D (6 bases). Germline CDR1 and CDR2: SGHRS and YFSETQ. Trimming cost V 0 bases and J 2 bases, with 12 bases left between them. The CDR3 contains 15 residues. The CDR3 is CASSLAGTLAYEQYF. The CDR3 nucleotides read TGCGCCAGCAGCTTGGCCGGGACTTTAGCCTACGAGCAGTACTTC.

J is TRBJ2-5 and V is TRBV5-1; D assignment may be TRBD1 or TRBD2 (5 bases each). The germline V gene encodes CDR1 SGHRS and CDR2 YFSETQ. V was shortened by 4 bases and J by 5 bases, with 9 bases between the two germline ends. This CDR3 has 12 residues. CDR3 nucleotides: TGCGCCAGCAGCGGGGACGCGGAGACCCAGTACTTC. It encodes CASSGDAETQYF. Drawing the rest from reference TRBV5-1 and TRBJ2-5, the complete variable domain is KAGVTQTPRYLIKTRGQQVTLSCSPISGHRSVSWYQQTPGQGLQFLFEYFSETQRNKGNFPGRFSGRQFSNSRSEMNVSTLELGDSALYLCASSGDAETQYFGPGTRLLVL.

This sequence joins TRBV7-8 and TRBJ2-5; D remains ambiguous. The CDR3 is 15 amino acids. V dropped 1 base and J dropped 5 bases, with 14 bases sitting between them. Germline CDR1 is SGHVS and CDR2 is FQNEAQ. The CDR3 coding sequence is TGTGCCAGCAGCTTAGAATCGGCCCTAACGGAGACCCAGTACTTC. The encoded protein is CASSLESALTETQYF. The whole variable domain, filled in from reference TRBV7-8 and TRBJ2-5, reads GAGVSQSPRYKVAKRGQDVALRCDPISGHVSLFWYQQALGQGPEFLTYFQNEAQLDKSGLPSDRFFAERPEGSVSTLKIQRTQQEDSAVYLCASSLESALTETQYFGPGTRLLVL.

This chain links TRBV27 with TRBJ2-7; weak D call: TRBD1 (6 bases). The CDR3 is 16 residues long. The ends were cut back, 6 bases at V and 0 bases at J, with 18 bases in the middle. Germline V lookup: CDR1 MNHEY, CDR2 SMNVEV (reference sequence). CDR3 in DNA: TGTGCCAGCAGCCCCGAATTCGGACAGCTCTCCTACGAGCAGTACTTC. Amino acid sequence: CASSPEFGQLSYEQYF.

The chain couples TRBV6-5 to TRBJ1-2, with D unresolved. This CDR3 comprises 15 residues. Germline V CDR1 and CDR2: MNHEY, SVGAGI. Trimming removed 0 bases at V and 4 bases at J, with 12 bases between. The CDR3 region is CASSYSAGSGYGYTF. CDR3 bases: TGTGCCAGCAGTTACTCGGCGGGATCGGGCTATGGCTACACCTTC.

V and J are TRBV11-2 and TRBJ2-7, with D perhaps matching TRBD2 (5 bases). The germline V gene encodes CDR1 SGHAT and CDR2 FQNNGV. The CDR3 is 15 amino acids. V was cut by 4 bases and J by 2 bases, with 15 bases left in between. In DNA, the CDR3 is TGTGCCAGCAGCTCCGACTATTCGGAGGCCTACGAGCAGTACTTC. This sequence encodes CASSSDYSEAYEQYF.

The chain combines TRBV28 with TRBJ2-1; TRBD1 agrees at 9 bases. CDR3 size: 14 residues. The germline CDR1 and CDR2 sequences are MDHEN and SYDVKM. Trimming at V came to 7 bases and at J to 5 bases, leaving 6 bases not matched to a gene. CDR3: CASTWDREDNEQFF. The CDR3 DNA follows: TGTGCCAGCACTTGGGACAGGGAGGACAATGAGCAGTTCTTC. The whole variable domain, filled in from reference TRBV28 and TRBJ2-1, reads DVKVTQSSRYLVKRTGEKVFLECVQDMDHENMFWYRQDPGLGLRLIYFSYDVKMKEKGDIPEGYSVSREKKERFSLILESASTNQTSMYLCASTWDREDNEQFFGPGTRLTVL.

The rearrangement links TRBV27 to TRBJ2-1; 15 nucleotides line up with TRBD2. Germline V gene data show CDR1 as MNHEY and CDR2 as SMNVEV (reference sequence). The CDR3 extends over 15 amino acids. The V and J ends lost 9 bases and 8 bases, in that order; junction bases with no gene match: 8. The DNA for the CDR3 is TGTGCCAGTATCGGGACTAGCGGGGGGTGGTATGAGCAGTTCTTC. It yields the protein CASIGTSGGWYEQFF.

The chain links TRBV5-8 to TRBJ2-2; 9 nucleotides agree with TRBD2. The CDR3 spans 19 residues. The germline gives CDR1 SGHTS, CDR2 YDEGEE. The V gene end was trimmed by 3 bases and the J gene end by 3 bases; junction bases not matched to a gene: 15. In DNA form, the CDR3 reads TGTGCCAGCAGCTGGCCCCCGGGCGGGAGGGCCATTGACACCGGGGAGCTGTTTTTT. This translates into CASSWPPGGRAIDTGELFF.

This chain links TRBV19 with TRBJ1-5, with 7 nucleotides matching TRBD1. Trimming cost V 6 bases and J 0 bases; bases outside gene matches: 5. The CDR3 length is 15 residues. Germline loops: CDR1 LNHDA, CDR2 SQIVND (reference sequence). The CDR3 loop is CASRLTGYSNQPQHF. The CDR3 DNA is TGTGCCAGTAGATTGACAGGGTATAGCAATCAGCCCCAGCATTTT.

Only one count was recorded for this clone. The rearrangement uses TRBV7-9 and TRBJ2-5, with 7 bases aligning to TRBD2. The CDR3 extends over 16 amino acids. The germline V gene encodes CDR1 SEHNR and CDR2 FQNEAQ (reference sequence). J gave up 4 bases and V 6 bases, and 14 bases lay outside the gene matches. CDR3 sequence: CASSVRTREVGETQYF. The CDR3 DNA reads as TGTGCCAGCAGTGTGAGGACCCGGGAGGTTGGAGAGACCCAGTACTTC.

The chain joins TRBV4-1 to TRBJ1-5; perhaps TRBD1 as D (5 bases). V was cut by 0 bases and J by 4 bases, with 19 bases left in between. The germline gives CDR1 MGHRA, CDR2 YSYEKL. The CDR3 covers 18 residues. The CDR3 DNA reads TGCGCCAGCAGCCAAGATCGGTCGGACATGCTCCCAAATCAGCCCCAGCATTTT. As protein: CASSQDRSDMLPNQPQHF.